This T cell receptor beta chain is drawn from a study of blood T cell repertoires in COVID-19. Study information: Acute-phase and convalescent COVID-19 samples originated in the United States, Italy and Spain. Nucleic acid was either cDNA or gDNA, and it came from T cells, B-cell-depleted T cells, or PBMCs.

The V segment lost 0 bases and the J segment 2 bases; nucleotides outside the gene matches: 4. This CDR3 has 16 residues. Germline V CDR1 and CDR2: LGHDT, YNNKEL (reference sequence). As handled by the study authors: The authors estimated nucleated cell counts from reference gene primer amplification. Assay used: immunoSEQ multiplex PCR; TCRdb lists only in-frame clones, some missing. The V and J calls and the clone size are those of that table, but D and trimming were determined from the DNA. This sample has roughly 59,000 clones; around 74% occur once, and the top ten carry around 6.4%. Sequences were obtained from peripheral blood. This sequence originates from a woman between 50 and 59 years old with active or convalescent COVID-19. This chain links TRBV3-1 (or the pseudogene TRBV3-2) with TRBJ2-7, with 10 bases lining up with TRBD2. The CDR3 bases are TGTGCCAGCAGCCAAGAGGGGGGGACTAGCGCCTACGAGCAGTACTTC. Protein sequence: CASSQEGGTSAYEQYF.